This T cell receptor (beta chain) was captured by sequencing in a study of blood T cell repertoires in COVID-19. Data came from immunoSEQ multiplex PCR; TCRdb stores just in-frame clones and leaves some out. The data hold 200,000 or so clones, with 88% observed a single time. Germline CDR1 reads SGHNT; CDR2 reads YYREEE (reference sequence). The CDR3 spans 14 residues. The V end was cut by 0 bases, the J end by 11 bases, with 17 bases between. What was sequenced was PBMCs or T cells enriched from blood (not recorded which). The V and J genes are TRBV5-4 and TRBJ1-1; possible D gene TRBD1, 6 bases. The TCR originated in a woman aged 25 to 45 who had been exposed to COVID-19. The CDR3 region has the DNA TGTGCCAGCAGCTTGGGGGGGGGCTGGACAGTTGCTTTCTTT. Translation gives CASSLGGGWTVAFF.